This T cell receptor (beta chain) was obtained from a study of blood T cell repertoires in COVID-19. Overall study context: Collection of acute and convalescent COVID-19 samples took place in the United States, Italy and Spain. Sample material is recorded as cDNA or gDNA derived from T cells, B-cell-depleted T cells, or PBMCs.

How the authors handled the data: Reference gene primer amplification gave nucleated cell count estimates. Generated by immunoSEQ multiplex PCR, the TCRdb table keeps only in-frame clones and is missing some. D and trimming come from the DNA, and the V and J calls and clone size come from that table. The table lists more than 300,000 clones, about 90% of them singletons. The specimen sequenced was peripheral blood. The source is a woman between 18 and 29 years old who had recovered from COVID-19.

CDR3 region: CASSEVIAGGPRFF. The CDR3 DNA follows: TGTGCCAGCAGTGAAGTGATAGCGGGAGGGCCGCGGTTCTTC. The chain employs TRBV2 and TRBJ2-1; 11 bases line up with TRBD2. V lost 1 base, J lost 15 bases, and 8 bases stayed unmatched. Germline V lookup: CDR1 SNHLY, CDR2 FYNNEI. The CDR3 spans 14 residues.